This T cell receptor (beta chain) stems from a study of shared clonotypes between healthy human individuals. Study information: Each donor contributed plates that comprised three CD4 naive, three CD4 memory, two CD8 naive and one CD8 memory. Study-level findings and limits: Large sequencing depth failed to make sorted-subset sequencing complete, rarefaction showed.

Germline V lookup: CDR1 KGHSH, CDR2 LQKENI. The V gene end was trimmed by 6 bases and the J gene end by 5 bases; junction bases not matched to a gene: 10. The CDR3 runs 15 residues. The method was immunoSEQ multiplex PCR; TCRdb's version includes in-frame clones alone and lacks a portion of them. The sample yields 2,100,000 or so clones, roughly 95% seen once. As to this clone: What it binds is not known.

The TCR originated in a young man in good health. The sequencing input was naive CD4+ T cells sorted from blood. The sample's subset: CD45RA+ positively selected. The V gene is TRBV18, the J gene TRBJ1-2, with 9 bases aligning to TRBD1. The CDR3 loop reads CASSPRGGQGYGYTF. CDR3 coding DNA: TGTGCCAGCTCCCCGAGGGGGGGACAGGGTTATGGCTACACCTTC.